The T cell receptor beta chain under discussion was sequenced for a study of cytotoxic CD8 clonotypes in ibrutinib-treated CLL. Study overall: Sample averages reached around 270,000 productive templates and over 85,000 productive rearrangements.

Regarding the study as a whole: Baseline levels were approached again at progression, after clonality had risen at ibrutinib response. With treatment, public clonotypes, which were uncommon, either contracted or remained stable.

Regarding this clone: Its antigen is not known.

Sequenced by immunoSEQ multiplex PCR; TCRdb stores in-frame clones only, minus some. Here the sample spans about 250,000 clones, around 70% being singletons. This material consisted of PBMCs, taken after 24 months of ibrutinib treatment. The sequence came from a human donor with chronic lymphocytic leukemia.

CDR3 sequence reads: CASSLLGQGSYNEQFF. In DNA, the CDR3 is TGTGCCAGCAGCTTGTTGGGACAGGGCTCCTACAATGAGCAGTTCTTC. The rearrangement uses TRBV11-2 and TRBJ2-1, with 9 bases that match TRBD1. Germline loops: CDR1 SGHAT, CDR2 FQNNGV. The CDR3 is made up of 16 amino acids. V shed 3 bases and J 0 bases; nucleotides not matched to a gene: 3.